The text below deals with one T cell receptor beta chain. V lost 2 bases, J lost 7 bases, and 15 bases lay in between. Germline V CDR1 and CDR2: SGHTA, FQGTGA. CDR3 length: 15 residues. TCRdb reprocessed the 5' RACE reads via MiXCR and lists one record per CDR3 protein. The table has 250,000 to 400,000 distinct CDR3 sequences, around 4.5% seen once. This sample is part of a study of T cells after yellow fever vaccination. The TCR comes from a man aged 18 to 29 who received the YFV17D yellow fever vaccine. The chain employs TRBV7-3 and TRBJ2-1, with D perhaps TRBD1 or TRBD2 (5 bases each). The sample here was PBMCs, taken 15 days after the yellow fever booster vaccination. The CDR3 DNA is TGTGCCAGCAGCTTAGGAGGCAGGGTCTCAAATGAGCAGTTCTTC. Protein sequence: CASSLGGRVSNEQFF. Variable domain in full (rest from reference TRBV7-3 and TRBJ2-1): GAGVSQTPSNKVTEKGKYVELRCDPISGHTALYWYRQSLGQGPEFLIYFQGTGAADDSGLPNDRFFAVRPEGSVSTLKIQRTERGDSAVYLCASSLGGRVSNEQFFGPGTRLTVL.